Listed below are T cell receptor beta chains from one sample, sequenced in a study of shared clonotypes between healthy human individuals. Sequencing was performed with immunoSEQ multiplex PCR; in TCRdb, only in-frame clones are kept and a portion is missing. The repertoire holds hundreds of thousands of clones, with around 77% as singletons. The sequenced sample was PBMCs. The receptors were sampled from a woman aged 35 to 49 in good health. Some clones in this sample may be carry-over from other donors' samples. CDR3s leave out the opening cysteine and the closing phenylalanine or tryptophan. Each record gives: V gene, clone size, D gene, CDR3 protein. The D gene is left open where the match is weak. Clone size is not always given. Where it is, it says once, few, many or a class for expanded clones.

>TRBV5-4|.|TRBD1
ATAVQGDPYEQY
>TRBV5-1|.|.
ASTDMVQETQY
>TRBV5-1|.|TRBD2
ASSLDVLAGVDEQF
>TRBV7-9|once|.
ASSPRANTGELF
>TRBV6-6|once|.
ASTTHLYEQY
>TRBV19|many|.
ASSTLKEFYGYT
>TRBV6-6|.|.
ASSPENEKLF
>TRBV18|.|.
ASSLTPGRAYEQY
>TRBV6-6|.|TRBD2
ASSYGTSGITGELF
>TRBV18|many|TRBD2
ASSPNESGGTDTQY
>TRBV6-1|.|.
ASKPSRGGETQY
>TRBV5-6|few|.
ASSAYSYDVSGRSYEQY
>TRBV30|.|.
AWTRGANVLT
>TRBV7-2|.|.
ASRSGGTGELF
>TRBV29-1|.|TRBD2
SVVASGSYEQY
>TRBV29-1|.|.
SANDEAALGNEQF
>TRBV18|.|TRBD1
ASSPDRGLSNQPQH
>TRBV6-6|.|.
ASSPLGNQPQH
>TRBV4-1|.|.
ASSQGEGSGIGTQY
>TRBV18|.|.
ASSPNGEPTHEQY
>TRBV30|.|.
AWTGTHEQY
>TRBV29-1|.|.
SVADSYNEQF
>TRBV6-1|.|TRBD1
ASIRDRNQPQH
>TRBV7-9|.|.
ASSPRKTANEKLF
>TRBV5-1|.|.
ASSPLFRGDNEQF
>TRBV6-5|.|TRBD2
ASSYFGGTGNEQF